The clone carrying this TCR beta chain was seen at least ten times. The data are from a study of T cells in Graves' hyperthyroidism and ophthalmopathy. With 1 base removed from V and 8 bases from J, the gap between germline ends came to 24 bases. This CDR3 region has 17 residues. Germline V CDR1 and CDR2: MGHDK, SYGVNS. Researchers amplified the TCR beta CDR3 regions from RNA transcripts. First-round RT-PCR targeting the TCR CDR3 was performed with the HTBI primer set. MiXCR was run by TCRdb on the multiplex PCR reads, yielding one entry per CDR3 protein. The profile shows roughly 500,000 distinct CDR3 sequences, roughly 50% of them singletons.

The sample was peripheral blood or thyroid tissue (not recorded which). The TCR comes from an adult woman with Graves' disease, either hyperthyroidism or ophthalmopathy (not recorded which). This chain links TRBV25-1 with TRBJ2-7, with a possible D match to TRBD1 (6 bases). This CDR3 reads CASSECRGFDPLYQQYF. The CDR3 coding sequence is TGTGCCAGCAGTGAATGCAGGGGCTTCGACCCCCTATACCAGCAGTACTTC.